This T cell receptor beta chain was observed in a study of cytomegalovirus exposure and HLA in healthy donors. Whole-study results and caveats: Specificity for CMV antigens was confirmed in vitro for a few of the CMV-associated chains.

Of note for this clone: The target antigen is unknown.

V was cut by 0 bases and J by 8 bases, with 7 bases left in between. The CDR3 totals 12 residues. CDR1 LNHDA and CDR2 SQIVND come from the germline V gene (reference sequence). Both 60 Vbeta primers and 13 Jbeta primers went into the PCR. Sequencing used immunoSEQ multiplex PCR; TCRdb keeps in-frame clones, though not all of them. This sample's table has approximately 110,000 clones. This rearrangement joins TRBV19 to TRBJ1-1, with D possibly matching TRBD1 (5 bases). The clonotype was recovered from a man younger than 35 in good health and CMV-seronegative. Specimen: PBMCs. CDR3: CASSIDGGEAFF. In DNA form, the CDR3 reads TGTGCCAGTAGTATAGACGGGGGGGAAGCTTTCTTT.